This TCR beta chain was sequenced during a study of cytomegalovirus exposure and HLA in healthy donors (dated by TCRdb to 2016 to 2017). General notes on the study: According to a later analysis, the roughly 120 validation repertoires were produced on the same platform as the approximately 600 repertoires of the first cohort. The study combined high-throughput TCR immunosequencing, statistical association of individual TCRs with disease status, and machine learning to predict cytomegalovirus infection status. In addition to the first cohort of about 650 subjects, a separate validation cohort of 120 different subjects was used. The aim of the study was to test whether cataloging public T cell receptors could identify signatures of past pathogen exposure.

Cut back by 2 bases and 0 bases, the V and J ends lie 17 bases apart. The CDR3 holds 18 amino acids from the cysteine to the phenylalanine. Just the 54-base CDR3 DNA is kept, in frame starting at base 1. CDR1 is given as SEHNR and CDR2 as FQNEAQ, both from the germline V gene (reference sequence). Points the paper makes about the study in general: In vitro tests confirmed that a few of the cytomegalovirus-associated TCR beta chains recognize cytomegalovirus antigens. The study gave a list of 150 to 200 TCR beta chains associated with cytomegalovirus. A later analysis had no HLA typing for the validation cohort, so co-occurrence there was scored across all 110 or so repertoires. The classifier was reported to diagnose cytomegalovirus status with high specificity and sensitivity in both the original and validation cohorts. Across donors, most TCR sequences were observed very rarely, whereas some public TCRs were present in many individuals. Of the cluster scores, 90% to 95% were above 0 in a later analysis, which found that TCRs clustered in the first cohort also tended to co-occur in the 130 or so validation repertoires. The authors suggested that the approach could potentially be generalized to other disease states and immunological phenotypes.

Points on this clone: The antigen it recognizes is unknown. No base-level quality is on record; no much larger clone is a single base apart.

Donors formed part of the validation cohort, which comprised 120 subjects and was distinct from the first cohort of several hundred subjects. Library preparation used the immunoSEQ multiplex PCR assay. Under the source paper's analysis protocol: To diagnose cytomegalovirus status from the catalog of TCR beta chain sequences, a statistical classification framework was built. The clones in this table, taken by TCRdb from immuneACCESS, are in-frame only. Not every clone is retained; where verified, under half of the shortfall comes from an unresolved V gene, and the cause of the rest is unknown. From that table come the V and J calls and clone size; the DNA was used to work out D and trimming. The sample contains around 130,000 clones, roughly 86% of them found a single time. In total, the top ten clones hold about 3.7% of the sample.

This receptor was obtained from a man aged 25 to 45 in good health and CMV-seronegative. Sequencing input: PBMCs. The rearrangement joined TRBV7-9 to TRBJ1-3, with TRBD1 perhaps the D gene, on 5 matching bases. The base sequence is TGTGCCAGCAGCTTACCTCGCGAGGACACGAGCTCTGGAAACACCATATATTTT. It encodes CASSLPREDTSSGNTIYF.